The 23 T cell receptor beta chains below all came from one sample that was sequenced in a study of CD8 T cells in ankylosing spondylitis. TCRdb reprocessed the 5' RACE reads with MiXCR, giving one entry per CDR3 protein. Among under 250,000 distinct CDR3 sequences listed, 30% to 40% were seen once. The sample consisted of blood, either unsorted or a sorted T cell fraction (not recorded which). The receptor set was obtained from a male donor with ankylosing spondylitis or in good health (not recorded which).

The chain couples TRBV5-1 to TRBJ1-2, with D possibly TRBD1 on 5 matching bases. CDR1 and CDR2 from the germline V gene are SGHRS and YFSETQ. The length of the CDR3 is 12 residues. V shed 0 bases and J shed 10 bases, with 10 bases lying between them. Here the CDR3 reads CASSLVEGLYTF. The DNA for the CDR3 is TGCGCCAGCAGCTTGGTAGAGGGGCTCTACACCTTC.

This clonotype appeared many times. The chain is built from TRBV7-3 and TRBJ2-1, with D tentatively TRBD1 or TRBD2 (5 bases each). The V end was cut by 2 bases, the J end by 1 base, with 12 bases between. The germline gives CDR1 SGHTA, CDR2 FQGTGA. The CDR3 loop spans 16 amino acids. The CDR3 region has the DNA TGTGCCAGCAGCTTAGAGGGGTCCCTTTCCTACAATGAGCAGTTCTTC. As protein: CASSLEGSLSYNEQFF.

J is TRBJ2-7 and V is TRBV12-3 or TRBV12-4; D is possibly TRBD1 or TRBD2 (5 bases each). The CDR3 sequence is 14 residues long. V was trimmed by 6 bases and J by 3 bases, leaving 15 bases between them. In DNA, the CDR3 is TGTGCCAGCAGCCCGACAGCCCGGGACTACGAGCAGTACTTC. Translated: CASSPTARDYEQYF.

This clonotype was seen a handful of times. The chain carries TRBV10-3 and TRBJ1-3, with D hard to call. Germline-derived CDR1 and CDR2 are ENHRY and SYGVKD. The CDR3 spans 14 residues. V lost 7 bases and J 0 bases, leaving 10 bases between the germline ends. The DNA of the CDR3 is TGTGCCATCACCCCTGACGGCTCTGGAAACACCATATATTTT. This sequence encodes CAITPDGSGNTIYF.

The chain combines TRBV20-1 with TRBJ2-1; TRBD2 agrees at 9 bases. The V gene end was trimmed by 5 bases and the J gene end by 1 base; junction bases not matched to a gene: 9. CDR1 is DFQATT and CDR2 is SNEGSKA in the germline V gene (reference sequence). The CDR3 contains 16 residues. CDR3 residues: CSAPVIAGESYNEQFF. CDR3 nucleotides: TGCAGTGCTCCCGTCATAGCGGGGGAATCCTACAATGAGCAGTTCTTC.

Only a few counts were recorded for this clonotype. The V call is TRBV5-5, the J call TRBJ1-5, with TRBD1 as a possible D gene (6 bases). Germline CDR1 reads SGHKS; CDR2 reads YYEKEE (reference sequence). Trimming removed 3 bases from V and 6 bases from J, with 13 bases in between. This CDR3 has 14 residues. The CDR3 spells CASSSYRVGQPQHF. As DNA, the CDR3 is TGTGCCAGCAGCTCTTACAGGGTGGGTCAGCCCCAGCATTTT.

The CDR3 coding sequence is TGCGCCAGCAGCCAAGATGCTGGTGGGGGGTGGGAGCAGTACTTC. This encodes CASSQDAGGGWEQYF. The chain carries TRBV4-1 and TRBJ2-7, with D tentatively TRBD2 (6 bases). V dropped 0 bases and J dropped 7 bases, with 16 bases sitting between them. CDR1 and CDR2 from the germline V gene are MGHRA and YSYEKL. This CDR3 is built from 15 residues.

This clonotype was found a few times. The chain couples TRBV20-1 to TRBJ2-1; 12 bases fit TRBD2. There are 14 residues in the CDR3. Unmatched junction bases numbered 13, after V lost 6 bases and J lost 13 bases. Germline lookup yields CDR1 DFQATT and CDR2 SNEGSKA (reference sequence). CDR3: CSARQLAGGLGQFF. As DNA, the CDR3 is TGCAGTGCCAGGCAACTAGCGGGGGGCCTTGGTCAGTTCTTC.

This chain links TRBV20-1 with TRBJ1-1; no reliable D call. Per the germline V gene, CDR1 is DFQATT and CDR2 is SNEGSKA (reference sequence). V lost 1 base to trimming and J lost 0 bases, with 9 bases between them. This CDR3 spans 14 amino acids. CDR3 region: CSARVGLVNTEAFF. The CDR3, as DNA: TGCAGTGCTAGAGTAGGTCTTGTGAACACTGAAGCTTTCTTT.

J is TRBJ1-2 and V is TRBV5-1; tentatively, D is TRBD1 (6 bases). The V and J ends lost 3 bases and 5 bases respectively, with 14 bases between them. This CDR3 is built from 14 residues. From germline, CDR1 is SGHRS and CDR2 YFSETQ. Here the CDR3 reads CASSYMGGGYGYTF. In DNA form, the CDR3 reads TGCGCCAGCAGCTACATGGGGGGCGGTTATGGCTACACCTTC.

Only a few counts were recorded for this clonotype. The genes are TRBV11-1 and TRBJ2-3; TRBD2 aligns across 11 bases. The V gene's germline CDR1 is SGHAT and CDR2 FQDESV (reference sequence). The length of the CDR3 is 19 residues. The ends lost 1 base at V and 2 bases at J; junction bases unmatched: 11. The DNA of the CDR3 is TGTGCCAGCAGCTTAGTGGGACTAGCGGATCTAACCTTCACAGATACGCAGTATTTT. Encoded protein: CASSLVGLADLTFTDTQYF.

The DNA of the CDR3 is TGCAGTGCTAGAGATCTGGGGACAGACTACAATGAGCAGTTCTTC. As protein: CSARDLGTDYNEQFF. The V call is TRBV20-1, the J call TRBJ2-1, with 7 bases identical to TRBD1. Per the germline V gene, CDR1 is DFQATT and CDR2 is SNEGSKA (reference sequence). The CDR3 consists of 15 residues. The ends lost 0 bases at V and 3 bases at J; junction bases unmatched: 5.

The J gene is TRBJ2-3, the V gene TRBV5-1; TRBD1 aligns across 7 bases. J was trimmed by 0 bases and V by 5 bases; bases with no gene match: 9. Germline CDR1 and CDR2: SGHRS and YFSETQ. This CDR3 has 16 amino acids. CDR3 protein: CASSSETGLSTDTQYF. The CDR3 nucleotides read TGCGCCAGCAGTTCCGAGACAGGGCTTAGCACAGATACGCAGTATTTT. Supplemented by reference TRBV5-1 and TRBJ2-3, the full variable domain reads KAGVTQTPRYLIKTRGQQVTLSCSPISGHRSVSWYQQTPGQGLQFLFEYFSETQRNKGNFPGRFSGRQFSNSRSEMNVSTLELGDSALYLCASSSETGLSTDTQYFGPGTRLTVL.

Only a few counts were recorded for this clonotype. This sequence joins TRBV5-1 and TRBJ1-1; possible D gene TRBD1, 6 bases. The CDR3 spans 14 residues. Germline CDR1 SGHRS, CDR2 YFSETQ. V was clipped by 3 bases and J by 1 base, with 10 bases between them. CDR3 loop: CASSWGTPNTEAFF. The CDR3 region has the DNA TGCGCCAGCAGCTGGGGGACACCGAACACTGAAGCTTTCTTT. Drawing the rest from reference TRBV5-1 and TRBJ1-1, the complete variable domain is KAGVTQTPRYLIKTRGQQVTLSCSPISGHRSVSWYQQTPGQGLQFLFEYFSETQRNKGNFPGRFSGRQFSNSRSEMNVSTLELGDSALYLCASSWGTPNTEAFFGQGTRLTVV.

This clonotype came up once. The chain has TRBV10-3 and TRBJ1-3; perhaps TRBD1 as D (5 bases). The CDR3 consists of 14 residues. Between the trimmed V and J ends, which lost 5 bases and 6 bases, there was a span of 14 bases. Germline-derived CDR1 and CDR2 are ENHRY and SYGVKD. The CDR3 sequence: CAISPGPEENTIYF. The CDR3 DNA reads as TGTGCCATCAGTCCGGGACCGGAGGAAAACACCATATATTTT.

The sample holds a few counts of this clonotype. In DNA form, the CDR3 reads TGTGCCAGCAGCTTGGGGACAGGGGGGCAGTACTTC. Its translation: CASSLGTGGQYF. V usage is TRBV5-5 and J usage is TRBJ2-7; 10 bases agree with TRBD1. Trimming removed 0 bases from V and 9 bases from J; junction bases left unmatched: 0. The length of the CDR3 is 12 residues. The germline V gene has CDR1 SGHKS and CDR2 YYEKEE (reference sequence).

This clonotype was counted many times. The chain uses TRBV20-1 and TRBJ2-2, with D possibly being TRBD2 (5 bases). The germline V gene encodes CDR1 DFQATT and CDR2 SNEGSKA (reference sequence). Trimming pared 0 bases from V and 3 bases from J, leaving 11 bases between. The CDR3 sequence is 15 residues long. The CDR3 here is CSARDGVWDTGELFF. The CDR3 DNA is TGCAGTGCTAGAGACGGGGTTTGGGACACCGGGGAGCTGTTTTTT.

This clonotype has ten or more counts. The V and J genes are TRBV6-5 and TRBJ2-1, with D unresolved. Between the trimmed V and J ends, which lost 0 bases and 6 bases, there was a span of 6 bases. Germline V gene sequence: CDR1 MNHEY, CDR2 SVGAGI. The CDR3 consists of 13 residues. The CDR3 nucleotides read TGTGCCAGCAGTTACTCGGGAAGCAATGAGCAGTTCTTC. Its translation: CASSYSGSNEQFF.

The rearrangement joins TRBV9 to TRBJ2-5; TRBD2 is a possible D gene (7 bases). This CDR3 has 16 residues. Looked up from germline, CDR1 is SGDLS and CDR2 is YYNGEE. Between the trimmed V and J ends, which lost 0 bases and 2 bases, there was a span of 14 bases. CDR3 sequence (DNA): TGTGCCAGCAGCGTAGAGGACGGGGGGCCTCAAGAGACCCAGTACTTC. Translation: CASSVEDGGPQETQYF. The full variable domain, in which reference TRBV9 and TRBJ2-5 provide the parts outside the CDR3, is DSGVTQTPKHLITATGQRVTLRCSPRSGDLSVYWYQQSLDQGLQFLIQYYNGEERAKGNILERFSAQQFPDLHSELNLSSLELGDSALYFCASSVEDGGPQETQYFGPGTRLLVL.

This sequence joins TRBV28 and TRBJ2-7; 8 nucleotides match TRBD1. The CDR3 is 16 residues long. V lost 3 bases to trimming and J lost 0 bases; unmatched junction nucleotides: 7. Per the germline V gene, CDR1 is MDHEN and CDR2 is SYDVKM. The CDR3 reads CASSFPGQGSSYEQYF. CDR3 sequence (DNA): TGTGCCAGCAGTTTCCCAGGACAGGGTAGCTCCTACGAGCAGTACTTC. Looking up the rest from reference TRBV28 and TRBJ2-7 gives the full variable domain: DVKVTQSSRYLVKRTGEKVFLECVQDMDHENMFWYRQDPGLGLRLIYFSYDVKMKEKGDIPEGYSVSREKKERFSLILESASTNQTSMYLCASSFPGQGSSYEQYFGPGTRLTVT.

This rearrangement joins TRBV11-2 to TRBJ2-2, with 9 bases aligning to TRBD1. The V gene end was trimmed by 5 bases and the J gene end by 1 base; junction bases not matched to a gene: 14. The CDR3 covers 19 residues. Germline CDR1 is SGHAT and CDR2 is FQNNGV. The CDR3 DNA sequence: TGTGCCAGCAGCCTCCACAGGGGGCCCCCCATCCGGAACACCGGGGAGCTGTTTTTT. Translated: CASSLHRGPPIRNTGELFF.

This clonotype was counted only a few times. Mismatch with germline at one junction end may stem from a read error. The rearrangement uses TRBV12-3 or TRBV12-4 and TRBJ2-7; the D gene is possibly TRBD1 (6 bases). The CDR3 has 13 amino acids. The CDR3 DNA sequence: TGCGCCAGCAGCTTGGGACAACTATACGAGCAGTACTTC. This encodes CASSLGQLYEQYF.

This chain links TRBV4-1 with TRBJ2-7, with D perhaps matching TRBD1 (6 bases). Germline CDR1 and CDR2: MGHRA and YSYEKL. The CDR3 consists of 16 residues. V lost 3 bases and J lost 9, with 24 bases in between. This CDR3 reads CASSHVRTELREGQYF. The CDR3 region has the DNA TGCGCCAGCAGCCACGTTAGGACAGAACTACGAGAGGGGCAGTACTTC.